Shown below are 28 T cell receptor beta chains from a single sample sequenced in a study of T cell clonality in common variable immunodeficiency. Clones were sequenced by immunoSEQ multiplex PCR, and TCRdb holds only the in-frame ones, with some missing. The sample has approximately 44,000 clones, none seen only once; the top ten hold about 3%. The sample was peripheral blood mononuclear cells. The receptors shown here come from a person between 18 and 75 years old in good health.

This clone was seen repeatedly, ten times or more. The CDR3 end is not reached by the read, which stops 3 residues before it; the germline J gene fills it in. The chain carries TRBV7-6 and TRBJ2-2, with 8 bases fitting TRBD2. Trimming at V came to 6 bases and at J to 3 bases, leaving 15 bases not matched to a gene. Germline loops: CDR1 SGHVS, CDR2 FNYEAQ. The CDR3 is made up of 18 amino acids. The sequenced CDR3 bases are TGTGCCAGCAGTCCAGGCAAGCGGGAGATTAGTTACACCGGGGAG. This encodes CASSPGKREISYTGE. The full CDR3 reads CASSPGKREISYTGELFF.

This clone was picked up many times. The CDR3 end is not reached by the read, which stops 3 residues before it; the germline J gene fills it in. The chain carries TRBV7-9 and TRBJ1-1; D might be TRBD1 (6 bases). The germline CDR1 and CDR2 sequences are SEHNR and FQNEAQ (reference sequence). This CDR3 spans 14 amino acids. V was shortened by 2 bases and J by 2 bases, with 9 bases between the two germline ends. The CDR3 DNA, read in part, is TGTGCCAGCAGCTTAACAGGGATTAACACTGAA. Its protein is CASSLTGINTE. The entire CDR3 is CASSLTGINTEAFF. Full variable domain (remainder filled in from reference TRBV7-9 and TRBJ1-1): DTGVSQNPRHKITKRGQNVTFRCDPISEHNRLYWYRQTLGQGPEFLTYFQNEAQLEKSRLLSDRFSAERPKGSFSTLEIQRTEQGDSAMYLCASSLTGINTEAFFGQGTRLTVV.

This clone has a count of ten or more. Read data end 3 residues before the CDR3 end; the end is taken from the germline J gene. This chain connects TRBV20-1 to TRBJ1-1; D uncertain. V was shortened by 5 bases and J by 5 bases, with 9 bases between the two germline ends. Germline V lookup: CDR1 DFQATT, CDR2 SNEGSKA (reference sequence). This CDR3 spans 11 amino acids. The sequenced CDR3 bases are TGCAGTGCTCGGCCCGGGACTGAA. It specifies CSARPGTE. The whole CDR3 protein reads CSARPGTEAFF.

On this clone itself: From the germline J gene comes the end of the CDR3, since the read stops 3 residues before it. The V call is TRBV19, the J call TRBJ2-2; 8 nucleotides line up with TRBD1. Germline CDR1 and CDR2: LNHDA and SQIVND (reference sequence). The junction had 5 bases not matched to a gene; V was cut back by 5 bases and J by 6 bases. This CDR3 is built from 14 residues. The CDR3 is CASSVDRVAGELFF. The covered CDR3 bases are TGTGCCAGTAGTGTGGACAGGGTCGCCGGGGAG.

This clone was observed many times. CDR3 bases read: TGTGCCAGCAGCTTAATGCCTAGCGGGGGGACCGGGGAG. This gives the protein CASSLMPSGGTGE. The CDR3 in its entirety is CASSLMPSGGTGELFF. The genes are TRBV7-6 and TRBJ2-2; 11 positions agree with TRBD2. Read sequence stops 3 residues before the CDR3 end, and the germline J gene provides the missing end. V dropped 2 bases and J dropped 5; count of bases not matched to a gene: 4. The V gene's germline CDR1 is SGHVS and CDR2 FNYEAQ. The CDR3 is 16 amino acids.

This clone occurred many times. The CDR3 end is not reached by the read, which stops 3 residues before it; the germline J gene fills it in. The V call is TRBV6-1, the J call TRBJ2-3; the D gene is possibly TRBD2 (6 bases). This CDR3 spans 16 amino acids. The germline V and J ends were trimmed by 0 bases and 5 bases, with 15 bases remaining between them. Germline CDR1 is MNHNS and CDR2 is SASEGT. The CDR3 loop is CASSEAAGLSGDTQYF. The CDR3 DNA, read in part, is TGTGCCAGCAGTGAAGCTGCGGGATTAAGTGGAGATACG.

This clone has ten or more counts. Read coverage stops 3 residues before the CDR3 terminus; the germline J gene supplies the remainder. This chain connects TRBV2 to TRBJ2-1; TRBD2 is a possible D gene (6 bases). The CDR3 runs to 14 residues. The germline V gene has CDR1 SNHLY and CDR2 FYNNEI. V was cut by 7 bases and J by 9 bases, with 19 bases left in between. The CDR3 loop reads CASTPRDFSGEQFF. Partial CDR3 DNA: TGTGCCAGCACCCCCCGGGACTTTTCCGGTGAG.

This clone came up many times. The CDR3 DNA, read in part, is TGCAGTGCTAGAGGACTAGCGGTGGCAGATACG. It codes for CSARGLAVADT. The whole CDR3 is CSARGLAVADTQYF. The J gene is TRBJ2-3, the V gene TRBV20-1; TRBD2 agrees at 9 bases. The read ends 3 residues early relative to the CDR3; the germline J gene fills the gap. The CDR3 length is 14 residues. V was pared by 1 base and J by 4 bases, with 3 bases of the junction left unmatched. Per germline, CDR1 DFQATT and CDR2 SNEGSKA (reference sequence).

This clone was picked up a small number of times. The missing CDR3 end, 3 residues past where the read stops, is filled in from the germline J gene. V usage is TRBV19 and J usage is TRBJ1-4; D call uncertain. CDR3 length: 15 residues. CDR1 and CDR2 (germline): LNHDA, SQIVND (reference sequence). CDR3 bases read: TGTGCCAGTAGTATCTCGAGCTCCTATAATTCACCA. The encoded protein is CASSISSSYNSP. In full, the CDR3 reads CASSISSSYNSPLFF. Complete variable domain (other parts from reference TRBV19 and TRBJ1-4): DGGITQSPKYLFRKEGQNVTLSCEQNLNHDAMYWYRQDPGQGLRLIYYSQIVNDFQKGDIAEGYSVSREKKESFPLTVTSAQKNPTAFYLCASSISSSYNSPLFFGSGTQLSVL.

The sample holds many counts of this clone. The sequenced CDR3 bases are TGTGCCAGTAGTATAGGGGACAGTCGAACCTACGAG. Its translation: CASSIGDSRTYE. The whole CDR3 sequence reads CASSIGDSRTYEQYF. The genes are TRBV19 and TRBJ2-7; 7 bases match TRBD1. The read is 3 residues too short to cover the CDR3 end, so that end is filled in from the germline J gene. The CDR3 consists of 15 residues. Trimming took 1 base from V and 2 from J; bases not matched to a gene: 5. The germline CDR1 and CDR2 sequences are LNHDA and SQIVND (reference sequence).

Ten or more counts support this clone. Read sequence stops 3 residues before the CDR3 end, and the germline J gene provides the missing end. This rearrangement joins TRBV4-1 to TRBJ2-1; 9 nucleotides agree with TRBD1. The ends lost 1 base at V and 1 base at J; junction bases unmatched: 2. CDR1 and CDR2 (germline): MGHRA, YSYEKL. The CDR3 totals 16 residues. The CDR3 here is CASSQGGQGSYNEQFF. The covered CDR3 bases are TGCGCCAGCAGCCAAGGGGGACAGGGTTCCTACAATGAG.

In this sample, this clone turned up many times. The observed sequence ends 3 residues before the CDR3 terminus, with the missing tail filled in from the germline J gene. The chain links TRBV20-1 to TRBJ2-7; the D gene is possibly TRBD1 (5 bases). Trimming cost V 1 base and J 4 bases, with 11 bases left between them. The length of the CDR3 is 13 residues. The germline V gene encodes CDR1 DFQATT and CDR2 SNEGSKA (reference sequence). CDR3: CSARVVGEYEQYF. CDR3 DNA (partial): TGCAGTGCTAGAGTGGTAGGGGAATACGAG.

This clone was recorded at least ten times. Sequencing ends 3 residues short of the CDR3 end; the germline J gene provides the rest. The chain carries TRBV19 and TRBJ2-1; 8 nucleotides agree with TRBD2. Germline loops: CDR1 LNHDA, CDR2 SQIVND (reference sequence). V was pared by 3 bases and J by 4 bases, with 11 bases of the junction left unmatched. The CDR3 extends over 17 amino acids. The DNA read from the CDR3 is TGTGCCAGTAGTATGAGCGGGAGTCAAAGGGCATACAATGAG. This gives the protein CASSMSGSQRAYNE. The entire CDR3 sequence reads CASSMSGSQRAYNEQFF.

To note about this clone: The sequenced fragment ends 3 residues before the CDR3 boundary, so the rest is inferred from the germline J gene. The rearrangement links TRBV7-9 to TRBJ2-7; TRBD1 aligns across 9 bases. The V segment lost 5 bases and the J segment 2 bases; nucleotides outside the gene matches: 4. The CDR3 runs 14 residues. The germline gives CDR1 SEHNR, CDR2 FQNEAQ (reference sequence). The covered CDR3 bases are TGTGCCAGCAGCGGGACAGGGAGGACCTACGAG. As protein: CASSGTGRTYE. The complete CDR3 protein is CASSGTGRTYEQYF.

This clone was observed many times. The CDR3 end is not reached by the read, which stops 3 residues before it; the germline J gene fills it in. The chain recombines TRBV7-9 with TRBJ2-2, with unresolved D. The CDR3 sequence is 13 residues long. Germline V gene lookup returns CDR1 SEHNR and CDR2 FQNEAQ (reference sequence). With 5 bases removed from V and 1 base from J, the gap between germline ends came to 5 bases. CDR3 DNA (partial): TGTGCCAGCAGCCTACTGAACACCGGGGAG. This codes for CASSLLNTGE. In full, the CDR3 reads CASSLLNTGELFF.

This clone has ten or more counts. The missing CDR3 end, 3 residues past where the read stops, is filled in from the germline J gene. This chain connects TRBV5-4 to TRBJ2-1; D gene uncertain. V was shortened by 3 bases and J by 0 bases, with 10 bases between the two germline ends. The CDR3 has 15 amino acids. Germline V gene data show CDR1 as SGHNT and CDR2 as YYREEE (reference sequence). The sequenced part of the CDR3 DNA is TGTGCCAGCAGCTGGCCCAGGAGCTCCTACAATGAG. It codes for CASSWPRSSYNE. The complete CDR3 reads CASSWPRSSYNEQFF.

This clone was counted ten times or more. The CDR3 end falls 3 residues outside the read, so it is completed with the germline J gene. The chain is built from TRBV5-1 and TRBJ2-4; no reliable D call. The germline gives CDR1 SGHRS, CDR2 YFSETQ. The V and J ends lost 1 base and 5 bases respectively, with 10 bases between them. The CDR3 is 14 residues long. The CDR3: CASSLKAAQNIQYF. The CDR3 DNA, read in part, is TGCGCCAGCAGCTTGAAGGCGGCCCAAAACATT. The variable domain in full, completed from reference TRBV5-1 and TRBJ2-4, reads KAGVTQTPRYLIKTRGQQVTLSCSPISGHRSVSWYQQTPGQGLQFLFEYFSETQRNKGNFPGRFSGRQFSNSRSEMNVSTLELGDSALYLCASSLKAAQNIQYFGAGTRLSVL.

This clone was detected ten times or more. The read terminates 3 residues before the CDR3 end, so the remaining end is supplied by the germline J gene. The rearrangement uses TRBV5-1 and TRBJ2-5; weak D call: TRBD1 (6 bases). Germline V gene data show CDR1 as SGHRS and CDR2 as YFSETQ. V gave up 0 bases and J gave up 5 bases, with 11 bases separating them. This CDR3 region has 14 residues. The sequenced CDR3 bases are TGCGCCAGCAGCTTGGATATCCAGGGGGAGACC. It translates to CASSLDIQGET. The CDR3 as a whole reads CASSLDIQGETQYF.

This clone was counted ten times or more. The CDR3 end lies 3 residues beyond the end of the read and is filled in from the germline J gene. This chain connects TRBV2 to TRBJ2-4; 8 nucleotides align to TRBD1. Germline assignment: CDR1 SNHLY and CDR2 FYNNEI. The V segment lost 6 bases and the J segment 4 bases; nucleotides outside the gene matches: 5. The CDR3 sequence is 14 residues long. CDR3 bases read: TGTGCCAGCAGCCCGGGACAGGTGAAAAACATT. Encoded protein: CASSPGQVKNI. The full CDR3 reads CASSPGQVKNIQYF.

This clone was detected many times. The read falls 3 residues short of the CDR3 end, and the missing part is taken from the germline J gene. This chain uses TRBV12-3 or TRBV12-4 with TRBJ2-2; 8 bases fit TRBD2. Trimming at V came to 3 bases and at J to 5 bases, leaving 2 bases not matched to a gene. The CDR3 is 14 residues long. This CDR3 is CASSFVAGTGELFF. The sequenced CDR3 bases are TGTGCCAGCAGTTTCGTAGCGGGAACCGGGGAG.

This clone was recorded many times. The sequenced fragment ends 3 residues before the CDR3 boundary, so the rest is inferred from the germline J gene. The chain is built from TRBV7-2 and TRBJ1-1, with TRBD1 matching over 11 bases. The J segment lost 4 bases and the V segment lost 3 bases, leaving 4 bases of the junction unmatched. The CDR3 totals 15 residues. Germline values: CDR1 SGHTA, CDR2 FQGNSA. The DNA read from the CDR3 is TGTGCCAGCAGCTTTCCCGGGACAGGGGGCACTGAA. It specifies CASSFPGTGGTE. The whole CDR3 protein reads CASSFPGTGGTEAFF.

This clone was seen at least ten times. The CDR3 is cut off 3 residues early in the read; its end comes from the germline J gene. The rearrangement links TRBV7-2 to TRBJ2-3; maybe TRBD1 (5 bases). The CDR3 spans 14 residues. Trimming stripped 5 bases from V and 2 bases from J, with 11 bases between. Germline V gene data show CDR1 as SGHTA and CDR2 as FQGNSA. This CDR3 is CASSLDSITDTQYF. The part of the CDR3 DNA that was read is TGTGCCAGCAGCCTAGACAGTATCACAGATACG.

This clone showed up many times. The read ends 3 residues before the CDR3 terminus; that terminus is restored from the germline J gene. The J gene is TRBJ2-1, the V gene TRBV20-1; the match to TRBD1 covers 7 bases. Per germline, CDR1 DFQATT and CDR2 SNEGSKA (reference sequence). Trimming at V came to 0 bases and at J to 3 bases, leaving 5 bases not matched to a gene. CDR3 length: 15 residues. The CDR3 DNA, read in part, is TGCAGTGCTAGAGATCAAGGGGGCCTCTACAATGAG. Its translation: CSARDQGGLYNE. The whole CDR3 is CSARDQGGLYNEQFF.

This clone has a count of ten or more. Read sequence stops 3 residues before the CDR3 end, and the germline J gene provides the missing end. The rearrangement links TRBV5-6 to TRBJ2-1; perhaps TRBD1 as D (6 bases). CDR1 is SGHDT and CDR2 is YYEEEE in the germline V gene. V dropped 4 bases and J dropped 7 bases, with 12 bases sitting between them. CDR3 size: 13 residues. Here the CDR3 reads CASSPPQGNEQFF. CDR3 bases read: TGTGCCAGCAGCCCACCACAGGGAAATGAG.

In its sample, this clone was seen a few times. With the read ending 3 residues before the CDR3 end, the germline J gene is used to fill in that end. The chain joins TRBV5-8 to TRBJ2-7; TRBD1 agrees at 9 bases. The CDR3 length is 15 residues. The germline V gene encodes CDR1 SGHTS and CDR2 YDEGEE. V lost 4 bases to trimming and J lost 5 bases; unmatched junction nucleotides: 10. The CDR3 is CASSNWPGQGNEQYF. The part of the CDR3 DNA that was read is TGTGCCAGCAGCAATTGGCCGGGACAGGGAAACGAG.

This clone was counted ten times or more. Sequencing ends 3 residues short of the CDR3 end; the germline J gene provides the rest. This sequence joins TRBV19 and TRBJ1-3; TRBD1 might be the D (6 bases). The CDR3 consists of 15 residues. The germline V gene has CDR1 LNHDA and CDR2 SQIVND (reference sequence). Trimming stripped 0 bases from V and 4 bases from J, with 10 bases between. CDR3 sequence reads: CASSIDGGPGNTIYF. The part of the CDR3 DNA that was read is TGTGCCAGTAGTATAGATGGGGGCCCCGGAAACACC. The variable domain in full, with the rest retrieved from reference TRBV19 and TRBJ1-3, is DGGITQSPKYLFRKEGQNVTLSCEQNLNHDAMYWYRQDPGQGLRLIYYSQIVNDFQKGDIAEGYSVSREKKESFPLTVTSAQKNPTAFYLCASSIDGGPGNTIYFGEGSWLTVV.

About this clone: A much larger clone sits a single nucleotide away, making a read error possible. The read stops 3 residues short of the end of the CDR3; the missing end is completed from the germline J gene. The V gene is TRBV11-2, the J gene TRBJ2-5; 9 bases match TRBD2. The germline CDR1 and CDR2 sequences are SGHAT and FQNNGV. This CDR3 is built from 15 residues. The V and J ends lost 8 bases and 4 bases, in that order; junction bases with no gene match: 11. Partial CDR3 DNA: TGTGCCAGCCGCCAAGCGGGAGGACGGATAGAGACC. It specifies CASRQAGGRIET. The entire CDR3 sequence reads CASRQAGGRIETQYF.

CDR3 sequence reads: CASSGVGPRAEAFF. CDR3 DNA, as far as it was read: TGTGCCAGCAGTGGGGTGGGCCCGCGGGCTGAA. V gene TRBV2 combines with J gene TRBJ1-1; D uncertain. The read ends 3 residues early relative to the CDR3; the germline J gene fills the gap. The CDR3 is made up of 14 amino acids. Germline lookup yields CDR1 SNHLY and CDR2 FYNNEI. The V gene lost 4 bases and the J gene lost 6 bases, with 15 bases spanning the gap.